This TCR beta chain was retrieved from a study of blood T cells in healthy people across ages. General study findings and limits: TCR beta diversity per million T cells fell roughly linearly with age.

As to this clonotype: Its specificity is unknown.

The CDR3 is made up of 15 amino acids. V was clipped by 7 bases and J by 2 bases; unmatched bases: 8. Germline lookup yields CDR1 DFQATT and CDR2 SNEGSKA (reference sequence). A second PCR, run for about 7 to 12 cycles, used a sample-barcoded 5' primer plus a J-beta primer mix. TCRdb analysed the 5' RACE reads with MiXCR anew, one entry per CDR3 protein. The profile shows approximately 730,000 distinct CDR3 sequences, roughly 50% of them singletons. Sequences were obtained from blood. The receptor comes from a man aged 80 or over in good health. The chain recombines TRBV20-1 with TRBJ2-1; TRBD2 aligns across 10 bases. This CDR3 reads CSVGLAGVPYNEQFF. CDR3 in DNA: TGCAGTGTAGGTCTAGCGGGAGTACCCTACAATGAGCAGTTCTTC.